Each of the 25 T cell receptor beta chains below was sequenced from the same sample in a study of cytomegalovirus exposure and HLA in healthy donors. Profiled with immunoSEQ multiplex PCR; TCRdb holds only in-frame clones, not every one. The sample shows 150,000 to 200,000 clones, approximately 80% of them seen only once. Specimen: PBMCs. These receptors were obtained from a man in his thirties or forties in good health and CMV-seropositive.

The chain uses TRBV27 and TRBJ2-1; D remains ambiguous. Germline V gives CDR1 MNHEY, CDR2 SMNVEV (reference sequence). This CDR3 is 16 amino acids long. V was shortened by 3 bases and J by 0 bases, with 12 bases between the two germline ends. This CDR3 is CASSFWAPGSYNEQFF. DNA of the CDR3: TGTGCCAGCAGTTTTTGGGCGCCAGGCTCCTACAATGAGCAGTTCTTC.

About this clone itself: The junction departs from germline at one end; a sequencing error may be responsible. J is TRBJ2-3 and V is TRBV2; 9 bases are a match to TRBD2. The CDR3 consists of 15 residues. The germline gives CDR1 SNHLY, CDR2 FYNNEI. CDR3 region: CASREWDSGGDTQYF. CDR3 in DNA: TGTGCCAGCCGTGAGTGGGATAGCGGGGGAGATACGCAGTATTTT.

The J gene is TRBJ1-4, the V gene TRBV7-9; D gene ambiguous. V was trimmed by 5 bases and J by 7 bases, leaving 5 bases between them. This CDR3 has 11 amino acids. Germline CDR1 is SEHNR and CDR2 is FQNEAQ (reference sequence). The CDR3 coding sequence is TGTGCCAGCAGCCCGGGTGAAAAACTGTTTTTT. It translates to CASSPGEKLFF.

This chain joins TRBV7-2 and TRBJ1-1; 8 bases align to TRBD1. From germline, CDR1 is SGHTA and CDR2 FQGNSA. V dropped 5 bases and J dropped 2; count of bases not matched to a gene: 4. This CDR3 is 14 amino acids long. CDR3 loop: CASSLRGPNTEAFF. The CDR3 region has the DNA TGTGCCAGCAGCCTCAGGGGGCCCAACACTGAAGCTTTCTTT.

The CDR3, as DNA: TGCGCCAGCAGCCAAGAGAGCTTCACAGATACGCAGTATTTT. Translating gives CASSQESFTDTQYF. V usage is TRBV4-3 and J usage is TRBJ2-3; D call uncertain. The germline V and J ends were trimmed by 0 bases and 2 bases, with 6 bases remaining between them. The CDR3 length is 14 residues. In germline, CDR1 is LGHNA, CDR2 YSLEER.

The chain carries TRBV14 and TRBJ2-2; 9 bases align to TRBD1. The CDR3 sequence is 18 residues long. J gave up 4 bases and V 0 bases, and 9 bases lay outside the gene matches. The germline V gene has CDR1 SGHDN and CDR2 FVKESK. CDR3 coding DNA: TGTGCCAGCAGCCAAGATATCGGGACAGGGACGGTCACCGGGGAGCTGTTTTTT. Its protein product is CASSQDIGTGTVTGELFF.

This chain uses TRBV7-2 with TRBJ1-1, with 10 bases that match TRBD1. Unmatched junction bases numbered 10, after V lost 1 base and J lost 2 bases. The germline V gene has CDR1 SGHTA and CDR2 FQGNSA. The CDR3 contains 18 residues. CDR3 loop: CASSLDRDRGRGNTEAFF. The CDR3, as DNA: TGTGCCAGCAGCTTAGACCGGGACAGGGGTAGGGGAAACACTGAAGCTTTCTTT.

This clone was seen only once. This chain connects TRBV4-3 to TRBJ1-3, with 7 positions matching TRBD1. The CDR3 consists of 15 residues. V shed 4 bases, J shed 0 bases, and the junction held 3 bases outside the gene matches. CDR1 is LGHNA and CDR2 is YSLEER in the germline V gene. DNA of the CDR3: TGCGCCAGCAGCCGCGGGACAGCCTCTGGAAACACCATATATTTT. This sequence encodes CASSRGTASGNTIYF.

This clone was observed a few times. V is TRBV5-4 and J is TRBJ1-6; 7 bases line up with TRBD1. The CDR3 runs to 17 residues. With 4 bases clipped from V and 8 bases from J, the junction kept 15 bases outside the gene matches. Looked up from germline, CDR1 is SGHNT and CDR2 is YYREEE (reference sequence). The CDR3 sequence is CASSPDTGAIGHSPLHF. The CDR3, as DNA: TGTGCCAGCAGCCCGGATACAGGGGCAATCGGGCATTCACCCCTCCACTTT.

This rearrangement joins TRBV4-3 to TRBJ2-7; no firm D call. The CDR3 loop spans 14 amino acids. Germline CDR1 is LGHNA and CDR2 is YSLEER. V was cut by 1 base and J by 0 bases, with 7 bases left in between. The CDR3 reads CASSQGTVSYEQYF. CDR3 sequence (DNA): TGCGCCAGCAGCCAAGGTACAGTCTCCTACGAGCAGTACTTC.

The gene calls are TRBV4-3 and TRBJ2-3, with 7 positions matching TRBD2. The ends lost 4 bases at V and 2 bases at J; junction bases unmatched: 12. The CDR3 has 17 amino acids. Germline values: CDR1 LGHNA, CDR2 YSLEER. The CDR3 region is CASSPQVAGEFTDTQYF. For the CDR3, the DNA is TGCGCCAGCAGCCCCCAGGTGGCGGGGGAGTTCACAGATACGCAGTATTTT.

The chain links TRBV4-3 to TRBJ2-3, with 7 bases fitting TRBD2. V gave up 8 bases and J gave up 5 bases; unmatched junction bases: 10. CDR1 and CDR2 (germline): LGHNA, YSLEER. This CDR3 has 14 residues. The CDR3 loop is CASASRGGGDTQYF. The CDR3 nucleotides read TGCGCCAGCGCGAGCCGGGGCGGGGGAGATACGCAGTATTTT.

This clone appeared a single time. The rearrangement uses TRBV7-2 and TRBJ2-5; D is uncertain. The CDR3 covers 12 residues. V lost 4 bases to trimming and J lost 4 bases, with 7 bases between them. Germline assignment: CDR1 SGHTA and CDR2 FQGNSA. Written as DNA, the CDR3 is TGTGCCAGCAGCTCCTCTAGAGAGACCCAGTACTTC. Its translation is CASSSSRETQYF.

J is TRBJ2-6 and V is TRBV27; D is perhaps TRBD1 (6 bases). V lost 5 bases and J lost 1, with 15 bases in between. This CDR3 spans 17 amino acids. Germline values: CDR1 MNHEY, CDR2 SMNVEV (reference sequence). CDR3 nucleotide sequence: TGTGCCAGCAGTCTCAGGGGCGCGAGGTCTGGGGCCAACGTCCTGACTTTC. This translates into CASSLRGARSGANVLTF.

This chain links TRBV10-1 with TRBJ1-1, with D perhaps TRBD1 (6 bases). CDR1 is WNHNN and CDR2 is SYGVQD in the germline V gene (reference sequence). V was clipped by 6 bases and J by 9 bases, with 17 bases between them. The CDR3 loop spans 13 amino acids. CDR3 sequence reads: CASSVQGVGQAFF. The CDR3 coding sequence is TGCGCCAGCAGCGTACAGGGCGTGGGACAAGCTTTCTTT.

The chain recombines TRBV27 with TRBJ2-7, with 12 bases matching TRBD1. With 5 bases clipped from V and 3 bases from J, the junction kept 26 bases outside the gene matches. The CDR3 loop spans 22 amino acids. The germline gives CDR1 MNHEY, CDR2 SMNVEV (reference sequence). This CDR3 is CASSLTPWVGQGAIGQLYEQYF. Written as DNA, the CDR3 is TGTGCCAGCAGTCTTACCCCGTGGGTGGGACAGGGGGCGATCGGACAACTCTACGAGCAGTACTTC.

The V and J genes are TRBV6-1 and TRBJ2-3; D is possibly TRBD2 (5 bases). The germline gives CDR1 MNHNS, CDR2 SASEGT. Trimming shortened V by 4 bases and J by 1 base, and 6 bases separated the two germline ends. The CDR3 is made up of 13 amino acids. In DNA, the CDR3 is TGTGCCAGCAGTGGGCGGGGCACAGATACGCAGTATTTT. The encoded protein is CASSGRGTDTQYF.

This clone was observed a single time. The V gene is TRBV6-5, the J gene TRBJ1-1; D is possibly TRBD1 (6 bases). The CDR3 sequence is 14 residues long. Trimming removed 5 bases at V and 8 bases at J, with 18 bases between. Germline loops: CDR1 MNHEY, CDR2 SVGAGI. CDR3 protein: CASSHTRDRLEAFF. In DNA form, the CDR3 reads TGTGCCAGCAGTCACACGAGAGACAGGCTCGAAGCTTTCTTT.

The genes are TRBV7-6 and TRBJ2-1; the match to TRBD2 covers 10 bases. Germline V gene sequence: CDR1 SGHVS, CDR2 FNYEAQ. CDR3 length: 17 residues. V shed 4 bases and J 5 bases; nucleotides not matched to a gene: 11. CDR3 sequence: CASSSGPLAGVHNEQFF. CDR3 nucleotides: TGTGCCAGCAGCTCGGGTCCCCTAGCGGGGGTCCACAATGAGCAGTTCTTC.

V usage is TRBV19 and J usage is TRBJ1-2; D is possibly TRBD1 (5 bases). The CDR3 is 15 residues long. V was shortened by 3 bases and J by 1 base, with 12 bases between the two germline ends. Germline V gene data show CDR1 as LNHDA and CDR2 as SQIVND (reference sequence). In DNA form, the CDR3 reads TGTGCCAGTAGTATGGGCCAGGGATTTAACTATGGCTACACCTTC. It is translated as CASSMGQGFNYGYTF.

This clone was observed a handful of times. This chain connects TRBV19 to TRBJ1-2; no clear D gene. The ends were cut back, 2 bases at V and 7 bases at J, with 11 bases in the middle. The germline CDR1 and CDR2 sequences are LNHDA and SQIVND (reference sequence). CDR3 length: 13 amino acids. CDR3 region: CASSIPGKVGYTF. CDR3 sequence (DNA): TGTGCCAGTAGTATACCGGGAAAGGTTGGCTACACCTTC.

The chain links TRBV6-4 to TRBJ2-2; D is possibly TRBD1 (6 bases). The CDR3 has 13 residues. Per germline, CDR1 MRHNA and CDR2 SNTAGT. V was shortened by 3 bases and J by 6 bases, with 8 bases between the two germline ends. The CDR3 nucleotides read TGTGCCAGCAGTGAACAGGGTCCCGGGGAGCTGTTTTTT. This translates into CASSEQGPGELFF.

In this sample, this clone turned up once. The genes are TRBV18 and TRBJ2-7, with D perhaps matching TRBD2 (6 bases). V gave up 6 bases and J gave up 4 bases, with 19 bases separating them. The CDR3 totals 15 residues. The V gene's germline CDR1 is KGHSH and CDR2 LQKENI. The CDR3 DNA follows: TGTGCCAGCTCTCCTCCCGTGGGGGGTAGGTACGAGCAGTACTTC. It translates to CASSPPVGGRYEQYF.

The chain combines TRBV4-2 with TRBJ1-1; D is unclear. Germline CDR1 LGHNA, CDR2 YNFKEQ. The CDR3 extends over 16 amino acids. V lost 0 bases and J lost 4, with 15 bases in between. The DNA of the CDR3 is TGTGCCAGCAGCCAAGAGTCACTTCCTGGAGCCACTGAAGCTTTCTTT. Its translation is CASSQESLPGATEAFF.

The rearrangement uses TRBV29-1 and TRBJ2-7, with D possibly matching TRBD1 (7 bases). The germline gives CDR1 SQVTM, CDR2 ANQGSEA. The CDR3 sequence is 12 residues long. Trimming took off 7 bases at V and 3 bases at J, with 13 bases between the two ends. The CDR3, as DNA: TGCAGCGCCCAGGGGGGAGTCTACGAGCAGTACTTC. It codes for CSAQGGVYEQYF.